The 15 T cell receptor beta chains below were found in one sample sequenced in a study of shared clonotypes between healthy human individuals (dated by TCRdb to 2018 to 2021). The library was prepared using the immunoSEQ multiplex PCR assay. TCRdb re-hosts the immuneACCESS table, in-frame sequences only. Its copies lack some clones; in the studies checked, an unresolved V gene accounts for under half of them, and the cause for the rest is not known. Counted in this sample were millions of clones; 90% to 95% of them appeared once. The top ten hold more than 1.5% of the sample. For the CD8 naive samples, CD45RO-negative cells were positively selected for CCR7, yielding a CD45RA+CCR7+ population from which TemRA cells were excluded. The sequenced sample consisted of naive CD8+ T cells from PBMCs. Explained via the paper, the cell subset or site label denotes: CD45RA+CCR7+. These receptors came from a man in his late teens or twenties in good health. Some clones in this sample may be carry-over from other donors' samples.

The chain is built from TRBV9 and TRBJ2-5; D possibly corresponds to TRBD1 (6 bases). V was pared by 3 bases and J by 1 base, with 10 bases between. CDR3 length equals 14 residues. Germline loops: CDR1 SGDLS, CDR2 YYNGEE. DNA of the CDR3: TGTGCCAGCAGCGCAACAGGGATCCAAGAGACCCAGTACTTC. Its protein product is CASSATGIQETQYF. The complete variable domain, with remaining parts taken from reference TRBV9 and TRBJ2-5, reads DSGVTQTPKHLITATGQRVTLRCSPRSGDLSVYWYQQSLDQGLQFLIQYYNGEERAKGNILERFSAQQFPDLHSELNLSSLELGDSALYFCASSATGIQETQYFGPGTRLLVL.

The V call is TRBV4-3, the J call TRBJ2-3; 11 bases match TRBD2. Germline values: CDR1 LGHNA, CDR2 YSLEER. The CDR3 runs 16 residues. The ends lost 4 bases at V and 3 bases at J; junction bases unmatched: 6. CDR3 coding DNA: TGCGCCAGCAGCCCAGTACTAGCGGGAGAGACAGATACGCAGTATTTT. This gives the protein CASSPVLAGETDTQYF.

V and J are TRBV4-2 and TRBJ1-1; no clear D. The germline V and J ends were trimmed by 3 bases and 7 bases, with 15 bases remaining between them. Germline-derived CDR1 and CDR2 are LGHNA and YNFKEQ. The CDR3 is 14 amino acids. The CDR3 protein is CASSHSSAGDEAFF. CDR3 in DNA: TGTGCCAGCAGCCACAGCTCCGCCGGGGATGAAGCTTTCTTT.

This chain joins TRBV29-1 and TRBJ1-2; D unclear. Germline values: CDR1 SQVTM, CDR2 ANQGSEA. The CDR3 is made up of 13 amino acids. V lost 7 bases to trimming and J lost 4 bases, with 16 bases between them. The CDR3 here is CSDTGVRGYGYTF. DNA of the CDR3: TGCAGCGATACCGGGGTTAGAGGCTATGGCTACACCTTC. Drawing the rest from reference TRBV29-1 and TRBJ1-2, the complete variable domain is SAVISQKPSRDICQRGTSLTIQCQVDSQVTMMFWYRQQPGQSLTLIATANQGSEATYESGFVIDKFPISRPNLTFSTLTVSNMSPEDSSIYLCSDTGVRGYGYTFGSGTRLTVV.

This chain links TRBV6-5 with TRBJ2-7; 9 bases are shared with TRBD1. CDR1 MNHEY and CDR2 SVGAGI come from the germline V gene. V shed 6 bases and J 5 bases; nucleotides not matched to a gene: 5. This CDR3 is 13 amino acids long. In DNA, the CDR3 is TGTGCCAGCAGCGGACAGGGGTGGCACGAGCAGTACTTC. It codes for CASSGQGWHEQYF.

V usage is TRBV5-8 and J usage is TRBJ2-1; 13 bases line up with TRBD2. V dropped 4 bases and J dropped 9; count of bases not matched to a gene: 10. The CDR3 runs to 16 residues. Germline CDR1 and CDR2: SGHTS and YDEGEE. The CDR3 region has the DNA TGTGCCAGCAGCCTTATTCGGACTAGCGGGAGTGGTGAGCAGTTCTTC. Its protein is CASSLIRTSGSGEQFF. Drawing the rest from reference TRBV5-8 and TRBJ2-1, the complete variable domain is EAGVTQSPTHLIKTRGQQATLRCSPISGHTSVYWYQQALGLGLQFLLWYDEGEERNRGNFPPRFSGRQFPNYSSELNVNALELEDSALYLCASSLIRTSGSGEQFFGPGTRLTVL.

The J gene is TRBJ2-7, the V gene TRBV7-8; 8 bases align to TRBD1. Trimming cost V 4 bases and J 3 bases; bases outside gene matches: 5. The germline V gene has CDR1 SGHVS and CDR2 FQNEAQ. The CDR3 runs 14 residues. DNA for the CDR3: TGTGCCAGCAGCTCTTCGACAGGGGTCTACGAGCAGTACTTC. It translates to CASSSSTGVYEQYF. The whole variable domain, filled in from reference TRBV7-8 and TRBJ2-7, reads GAGVSQSPRYKVAKRGQDVALRCDPISGHVSLFWYQQALGQGPEFLTYFQNEAQLDKSGLPSDRFFAERPEGSVSTLKIQRTQQEDSAVYLCASSSSTGVYEQYFGPGTRLTVT.

The chain combines TRBV6-5 with TRBJ2-1; 10 bases are shared with TRBD2. CDR1 is MNHEY, CDR2 SVGAGI, per germline. The V and J ends lost 4 bases and 9 bases, in that order; junction bases with no gene match: 9. CDR3 length: 15 residues. CDR3 coding DNA: TGTGCCAGCAGTTTAGGGCTAGCGGGAGAAGTTGAGCAGTTCTTC. Its translation: CASSLGLAGEVEQFF.

The rearrangement links TRBV27 to TRBJ2-7; 8 bases map to TRBD1. The V gene's germline CDR1 is MNHEY and CDR2 SMNVEV (reference sequence). The CDR3 is made up of 15 amino acids. The junction had 10 bases not matched to a gene; V was cut back by 4 bases and J by 5 bases. This CDR3 reads CASSSTPGQADEQYF. The CDR3 DNA reads as TGTGCCAGCAGTTCCACCCCGGGACAGGCAGACGAGCAGTACTTC.

The chain links TRBV27 to TRBJ2-1, with 10 bases matching TRBD2. Germline lookup yields CDR1 MNHEY and CDR2 SMNVEV (reference sequence). This CDR3 comprises 14 residues. V dropped 0 bases and J dropped 15; count of bases not matched to a gene: 8. The CDR3 bases are TGTGCCAGCAGTTTATCGCCTAGCGGGAGAAGTTTGTTCTTC. Translating gives CASSLSPSGRSLFF.

Comments on this clone: Other DNA sequences in this specimen translate into the identical CDR3. This chain links TRBV11-2 with TRBJ2-7, with D possibly matching TRBD2 (5 bases). Between the trimmed V and J ends, which lost 1 base and 6 bases, there was a span of 10 bases. The CDR3 extends over 13 amino acids. CDR1 SGHAT and CDR2 FQNNGV come from the germline V gene. CDR3 region: CASSLVSGSEQYF. The CDR3 region has the DNA TGTGCCAGCAGCTTAGTAAGCGGAAGCGAGCAGTACTTC.

V and J are TRBV28 and TRBJ2-7; 9 positions match TRBD1. The CDR3 is 14 residues long. Germline values: CDR1 MDHEN, CDR2 SYDVKM. V shed 3 bases, J shed 7 bases, and the junction held 7 bases outside the gene matches. CDR3 loop: CASSFGTGQREQYF. For the CDR3, the DNA is TGTGCCAGCAGTTTCGGGACAGGGCAAAGAGAGCAGTACTTC.

The V call is TRBV7-9, the J call TRBJ2-7; D unclear. The germline CDR1 and CDR2 sequences are SEHNR and FQNEAQ (reference sequence). The CDR3 extends over 14 amino acids. Trimming left V 3 bases short and J 4 bases short, with 13 bases between. Here the CDR3 DNA reads TGTGCCAGCAGCTTTATGTGGCGACCTTACGAGCAGTACTTC. It yields the protein CASSFMWRPYEQYF.

The chain has TRBV4-3 and TRBJ2-1; D gene ambiguous. This CDR3 region has 16 residues. Germline lookup yields CDR1 LGHNA and CDR2 YSLEER. V was clipped by 0 bases and J by 10 bases, with 19 bases between them. The chain's CDR3 is CASSQDEGEGRQEQFF. DNA of the CDR3: TGCGCCAGCAGCCAAGACGAAGGTGAAGGACGCCAGGAGCAGTTCTTC.

Details on this clone: The same CDR3 can be traced to other DNA sequences in this sample. In DNA form, the CDR3 reads TGTGCCAGTAGTCCAGGGACAGGAGGCTATGGCTACACCTTC. Protein product: CASSPGTGGYGYTF. The chain combines TRBV19 with TRBJ1-2, with 8 bases aligning to TRBD1. The J segment lost 4 bases and the V segment lost 5 bases, leaving 6 bases of the junction unmatched. Germline-derived CDR1 and CDR2 are LNHDA and SQIVND (reference sequence). This CDR3 contains 14 residues.